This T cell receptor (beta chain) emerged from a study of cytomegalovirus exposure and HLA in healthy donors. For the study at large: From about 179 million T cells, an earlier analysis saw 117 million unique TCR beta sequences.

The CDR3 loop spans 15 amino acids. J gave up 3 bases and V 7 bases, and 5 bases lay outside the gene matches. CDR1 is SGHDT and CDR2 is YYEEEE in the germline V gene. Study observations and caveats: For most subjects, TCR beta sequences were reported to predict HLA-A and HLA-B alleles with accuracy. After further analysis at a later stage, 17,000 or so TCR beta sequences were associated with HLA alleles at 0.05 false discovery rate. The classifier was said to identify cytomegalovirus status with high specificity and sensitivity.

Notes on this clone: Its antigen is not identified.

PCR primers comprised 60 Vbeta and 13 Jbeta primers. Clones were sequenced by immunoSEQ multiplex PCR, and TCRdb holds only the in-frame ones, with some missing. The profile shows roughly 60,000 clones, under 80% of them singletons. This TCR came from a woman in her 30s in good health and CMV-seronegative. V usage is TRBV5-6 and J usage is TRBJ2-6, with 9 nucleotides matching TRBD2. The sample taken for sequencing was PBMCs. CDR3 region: CASRRGGIGANVLTF. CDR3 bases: TGTGCCAGCCGGCGGGGGGGTATTGGGGCCAACGTCCTGACTTTC.